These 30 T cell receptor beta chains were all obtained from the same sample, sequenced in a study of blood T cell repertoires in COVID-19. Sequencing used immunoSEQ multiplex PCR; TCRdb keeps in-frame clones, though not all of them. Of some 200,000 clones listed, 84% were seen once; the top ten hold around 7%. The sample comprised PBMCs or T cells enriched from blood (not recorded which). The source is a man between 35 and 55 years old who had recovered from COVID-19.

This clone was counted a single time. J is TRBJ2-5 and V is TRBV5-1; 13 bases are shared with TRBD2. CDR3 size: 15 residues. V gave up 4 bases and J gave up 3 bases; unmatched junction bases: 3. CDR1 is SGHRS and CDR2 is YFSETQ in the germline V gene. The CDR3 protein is CASSRGLAGKETQYF. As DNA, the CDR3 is TGCGCCAGCAGCCGGGGACTAGCGGGGAAAGAGACCCAGTACTTC.

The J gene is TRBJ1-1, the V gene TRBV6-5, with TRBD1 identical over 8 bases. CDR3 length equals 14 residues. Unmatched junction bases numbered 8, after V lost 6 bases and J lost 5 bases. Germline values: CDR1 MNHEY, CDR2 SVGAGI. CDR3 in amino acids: CASSQQNRGTEAFF. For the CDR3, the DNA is TGTGCCAGCAGCCAGCAAAACAGGGGGACTGAAGCTTTCTTT.

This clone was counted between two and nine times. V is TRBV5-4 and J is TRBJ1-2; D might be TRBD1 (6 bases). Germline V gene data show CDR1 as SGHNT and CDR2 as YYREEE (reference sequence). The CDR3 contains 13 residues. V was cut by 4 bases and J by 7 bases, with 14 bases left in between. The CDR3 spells CASSRDGQFGYTF. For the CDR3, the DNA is TGTGCCAGCAGCCGGGACGGACAGTTTGGCTACACCTTC. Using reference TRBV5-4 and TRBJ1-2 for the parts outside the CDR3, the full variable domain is ETGVTQSPTHLIKTRGQQVTLRCSSQSGHNTVSWYQQALGQGPQFIFQYYREEENGRGNFPPRFSGLQFPNYSSELNVNALELDDSALYLCASSRDGQFGYTFGSGTRLTVV.

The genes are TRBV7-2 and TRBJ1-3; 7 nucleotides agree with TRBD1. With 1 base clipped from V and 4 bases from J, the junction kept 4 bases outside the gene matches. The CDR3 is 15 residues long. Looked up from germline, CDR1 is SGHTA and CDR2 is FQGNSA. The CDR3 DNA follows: TGTGCCAGCAGCTTAGAAACAGGGGCCGGAAACACCATATATTTT. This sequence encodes CASSLETGAGNTIYF.

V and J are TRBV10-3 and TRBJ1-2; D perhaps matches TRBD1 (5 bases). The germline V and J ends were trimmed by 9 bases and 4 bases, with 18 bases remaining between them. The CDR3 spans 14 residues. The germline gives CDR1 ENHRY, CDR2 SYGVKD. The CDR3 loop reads CAISTALGSYGYTF. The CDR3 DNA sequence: TGTGCCATTTCGACAGCCTTAGGATCCTATGGCTACACCTTC.

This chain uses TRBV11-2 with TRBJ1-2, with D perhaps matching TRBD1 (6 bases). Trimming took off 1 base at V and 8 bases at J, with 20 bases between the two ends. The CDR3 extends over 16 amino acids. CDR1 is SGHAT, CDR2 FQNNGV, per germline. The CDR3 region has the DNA TGTGCCAGCAGCTTAGGGATCGGGGCGGGGGCGCCCGGCTACACCTTC. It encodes CASSLGIGAGAPGYTF.

The DNA for the CDR3 is TGTGCCAGCAGCGTAGTTTGGCAGGGTGGGACTGAAGCTTTCTTT. This translates into CASSVVWQGGTEAFF. This sequence joins TRBV9 and TRBJ1-1, with D perhaps TRBD1 (5 bases). Germline-derived CDR1 and CDR2 are SGDLS and YYNGEE. The V and J ends lost 0 bases and 5 bases respectively, with 14 bases between them. The CDR3 totals 15 residues.

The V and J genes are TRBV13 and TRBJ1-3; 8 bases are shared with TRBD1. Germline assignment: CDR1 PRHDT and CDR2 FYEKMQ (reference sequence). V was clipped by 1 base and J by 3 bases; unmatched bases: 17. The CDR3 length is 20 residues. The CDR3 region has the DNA TGTGCCAGCAGCTTAGTCAGCAGGGGGCGGTTTCCCCGAGATGGAAACACCATATATTTT. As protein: CASSLVSRGRFPRDGNTIYF.

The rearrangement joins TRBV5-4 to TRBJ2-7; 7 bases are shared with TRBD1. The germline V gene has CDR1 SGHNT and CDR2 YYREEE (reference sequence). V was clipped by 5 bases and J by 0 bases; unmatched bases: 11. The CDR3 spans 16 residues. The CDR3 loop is CASSLGGGLGSYEQYF. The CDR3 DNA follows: TGTGCCAGCAGTTTAGGGGGCGGGCTCGGCTCCTACGAGCAGTACTTC.

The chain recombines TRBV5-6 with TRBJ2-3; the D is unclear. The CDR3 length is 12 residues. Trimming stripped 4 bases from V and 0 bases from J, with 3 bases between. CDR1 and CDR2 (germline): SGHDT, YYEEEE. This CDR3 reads CASSRSTDTQYF. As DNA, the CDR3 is TGTGCCAGCAGCCGGAGCACAGATACGCAGTATTTT.

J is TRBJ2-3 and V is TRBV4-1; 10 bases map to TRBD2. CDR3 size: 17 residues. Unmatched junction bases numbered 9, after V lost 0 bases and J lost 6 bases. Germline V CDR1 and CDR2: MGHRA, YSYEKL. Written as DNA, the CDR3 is TGCGCCAGCAGCCAAGATGGGAGCGGGGGGGCCTCGGATACGCAGTATTTT. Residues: CASSQDGSGGASDTQYF.

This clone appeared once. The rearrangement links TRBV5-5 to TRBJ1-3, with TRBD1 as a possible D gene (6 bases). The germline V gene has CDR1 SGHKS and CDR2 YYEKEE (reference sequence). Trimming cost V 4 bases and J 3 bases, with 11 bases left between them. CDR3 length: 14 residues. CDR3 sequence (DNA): TGTGCCAGCAGCGTCGGACAGATTGGAAACACCATATATTTT. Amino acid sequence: CASSVGQIGNTIYF. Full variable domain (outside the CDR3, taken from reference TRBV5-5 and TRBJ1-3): DAGVTQSPTHLIKTRGQQVTLRCSPISGHKSVSWYQQVLGQGPQFIFQYYEKEERGRGNFPDRFSARQFPNYSSELNVNALLLGDSALYLCASSVGQIGNTIYFGEGSWLTVV.

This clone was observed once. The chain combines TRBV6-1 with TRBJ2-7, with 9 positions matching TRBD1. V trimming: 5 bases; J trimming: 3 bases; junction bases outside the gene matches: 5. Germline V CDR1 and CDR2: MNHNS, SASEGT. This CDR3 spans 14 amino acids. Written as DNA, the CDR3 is TGTGCCAGCAGTTCCCGGGACAGGGTCTACGAGCAGTACTTC. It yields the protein CASSSRDRVYEQYF.

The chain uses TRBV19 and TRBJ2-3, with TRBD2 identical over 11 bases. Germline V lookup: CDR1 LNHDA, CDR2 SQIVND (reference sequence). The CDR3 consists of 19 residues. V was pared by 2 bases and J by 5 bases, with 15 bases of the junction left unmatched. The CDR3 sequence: CASSIQLAGAGGSGDTQYF. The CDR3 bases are TGTGCCAGTAGTATACAACTAGCGGGGGCAGGAGGTTCAGGAGATACGCAGTATTTT.

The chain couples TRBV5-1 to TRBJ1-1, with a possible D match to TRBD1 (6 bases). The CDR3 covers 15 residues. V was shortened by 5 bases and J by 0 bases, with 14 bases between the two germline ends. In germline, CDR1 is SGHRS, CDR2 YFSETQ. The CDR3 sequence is CASRESGTLNTEAFF. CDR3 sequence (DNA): TGCGCCAGCAGGGAATCCGGGACACTGAACACTGAAGCTTTCTTT.

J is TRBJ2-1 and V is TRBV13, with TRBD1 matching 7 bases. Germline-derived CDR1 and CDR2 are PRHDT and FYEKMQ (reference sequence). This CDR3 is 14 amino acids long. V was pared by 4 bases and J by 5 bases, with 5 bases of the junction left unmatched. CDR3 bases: TGTGCCAGCAGCTGGGGACAGCCCCACAATGAGCAGTTCTTC. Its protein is CASSWGQPHNEQFF.

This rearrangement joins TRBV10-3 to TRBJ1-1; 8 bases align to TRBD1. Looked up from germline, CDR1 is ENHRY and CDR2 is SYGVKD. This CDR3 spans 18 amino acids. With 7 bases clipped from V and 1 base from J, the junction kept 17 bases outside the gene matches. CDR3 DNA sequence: TGTGCCATCACAAGGGGCCCTGGACAGGGCTTTAAGAACACTGAAGCTTTCTTT. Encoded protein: CAITRGPGQGFKNTEAFF.

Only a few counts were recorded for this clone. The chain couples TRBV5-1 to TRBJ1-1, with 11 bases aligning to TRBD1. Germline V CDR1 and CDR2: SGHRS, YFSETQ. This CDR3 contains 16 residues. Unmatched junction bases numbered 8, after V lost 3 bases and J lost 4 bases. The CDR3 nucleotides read TGCGCCAGCAGCTCGGACAGGGGGCTTGGTGGCACTGAAGCTTTCTTT. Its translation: CASSSDRGLGGTEAFF.

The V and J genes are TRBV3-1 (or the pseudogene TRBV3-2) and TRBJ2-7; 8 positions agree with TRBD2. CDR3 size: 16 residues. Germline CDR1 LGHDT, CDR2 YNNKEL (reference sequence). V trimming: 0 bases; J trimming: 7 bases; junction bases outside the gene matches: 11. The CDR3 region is CASSQEYRGGRREQYF. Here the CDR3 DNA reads TGTGCCAGCAGCCAAGAGTACCGGGGGGGCCGTCGAGAGCAGTACTTC.

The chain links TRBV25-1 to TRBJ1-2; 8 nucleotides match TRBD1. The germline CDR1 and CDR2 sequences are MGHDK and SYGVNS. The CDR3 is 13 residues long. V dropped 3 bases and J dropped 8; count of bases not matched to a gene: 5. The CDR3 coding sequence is TGTGCCAGCAGTGATACAGGGGGGCGCGGCTACACCTTC. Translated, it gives CASSDTGGRGYTF.

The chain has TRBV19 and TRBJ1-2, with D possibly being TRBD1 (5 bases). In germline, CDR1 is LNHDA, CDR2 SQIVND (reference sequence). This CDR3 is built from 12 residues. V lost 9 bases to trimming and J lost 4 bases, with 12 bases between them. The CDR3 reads CASGGGAYGYTF. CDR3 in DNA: TGTGCCAGCGGCGGGGGAGCCTATGGCTACACCTTC.

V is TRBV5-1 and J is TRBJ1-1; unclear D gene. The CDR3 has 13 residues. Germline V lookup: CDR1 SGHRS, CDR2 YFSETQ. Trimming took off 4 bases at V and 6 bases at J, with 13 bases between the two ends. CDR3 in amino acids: CASSRGLTSEAFF. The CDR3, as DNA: TGCGCCAGCAGCCGGGGTTTGACTTCTGAAGCTTTCTTT.

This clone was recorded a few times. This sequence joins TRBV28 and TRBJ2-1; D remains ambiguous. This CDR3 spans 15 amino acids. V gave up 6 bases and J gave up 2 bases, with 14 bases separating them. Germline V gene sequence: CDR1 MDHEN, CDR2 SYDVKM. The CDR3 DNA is TGTGCCAGCAGACGTTCACTGTTTACCTACAATGAGCAGTTCTTC. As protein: CASRRSLFTYNEQFF.

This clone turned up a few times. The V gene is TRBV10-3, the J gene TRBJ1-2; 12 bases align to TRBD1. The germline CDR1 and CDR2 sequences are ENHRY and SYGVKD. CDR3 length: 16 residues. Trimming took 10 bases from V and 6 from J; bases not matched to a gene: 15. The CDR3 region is CATLRGDRGLSNGYTF. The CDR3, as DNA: TGTGCCACCCTAAGGGGGGACAGGGGGCTTAGTAATGGCTACACCTTC.

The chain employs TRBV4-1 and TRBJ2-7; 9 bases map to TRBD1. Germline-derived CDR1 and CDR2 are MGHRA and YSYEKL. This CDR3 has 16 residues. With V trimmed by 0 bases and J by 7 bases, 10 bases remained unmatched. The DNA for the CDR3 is TGCGCCAGCAGCCAAGATCCCCCGGGACAGGGTCGGGAGCAGTACTTC. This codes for CASSQDPPGQGREQYF.

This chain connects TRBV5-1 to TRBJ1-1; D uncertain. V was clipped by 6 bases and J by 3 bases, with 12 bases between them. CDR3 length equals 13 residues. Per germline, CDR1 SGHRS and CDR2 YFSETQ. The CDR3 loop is CASMRDRYTEAFF. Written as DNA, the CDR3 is TGCGCCAGCATGAGGGATAGGTACACTGAAGCTTTCTTT.

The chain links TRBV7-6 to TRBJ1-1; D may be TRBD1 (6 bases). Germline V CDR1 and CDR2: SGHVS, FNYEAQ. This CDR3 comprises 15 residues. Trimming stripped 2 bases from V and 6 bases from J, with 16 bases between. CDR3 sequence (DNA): TGTGCCAGCAGCTTACATCCACAGGGATTCGCTGAAGCTTTCTTT. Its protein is CASSLHPQGFAEAFF.

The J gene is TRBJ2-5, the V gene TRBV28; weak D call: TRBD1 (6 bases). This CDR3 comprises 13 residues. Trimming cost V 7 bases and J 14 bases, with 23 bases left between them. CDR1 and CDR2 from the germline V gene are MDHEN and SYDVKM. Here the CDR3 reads CASIPLSGQSFYF. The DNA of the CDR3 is TGTGCCAGCATCCCTCTCTCAGGACAGTCCTTTTACTTC.

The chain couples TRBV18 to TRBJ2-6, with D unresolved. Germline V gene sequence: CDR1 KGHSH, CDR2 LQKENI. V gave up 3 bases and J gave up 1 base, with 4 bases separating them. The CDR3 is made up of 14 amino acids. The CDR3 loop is CASSPVSGANVLTF. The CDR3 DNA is TGTGCCAGCTCACCCGTATCTGGGGCCAACGTCCTGACTTTC. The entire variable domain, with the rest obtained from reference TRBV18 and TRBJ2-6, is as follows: NAGVMQNPRHLVRRRGQEARLRCSPMKGHSHVYWYRQLPEEGLKFMVYLQKENIIDESGMPKERFSAEFPKEGPSILRIQQVVRGDSAAYFCASSPVSGANVLTFGAGSRLTVL.

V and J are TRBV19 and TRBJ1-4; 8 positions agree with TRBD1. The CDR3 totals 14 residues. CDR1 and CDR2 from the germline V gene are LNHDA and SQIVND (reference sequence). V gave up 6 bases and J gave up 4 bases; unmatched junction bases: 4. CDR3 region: CASRPGQVNEKLFF. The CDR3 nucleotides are TGTGCCAGTAGACCGGGACAGGTTAATGAAAAACTGTTTTTT. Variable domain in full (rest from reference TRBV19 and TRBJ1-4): DGGITQSPKYLFRKEGQNVTLSCEQNLNHDAMYWYRQDPGQGLRLIYYSQIVNDFQKGDIAEGYSVSREKKESFPLTVTSAQKNPTAFYLCASRPGQVNEKLFFGSGTQLSVL.